The present entry profiles one TCR beta chain with its context. No antigen is known for it. Using immunoSEQ multiplex PCR, the repertoire was profiled, and TCRdb retains in-frame clones only, with some absent. Of 95,000 to 150,000 clones listed, roughly 84% were seen once; the top ten hold approximately 10%. Germline trimming cut 4 bases from V and 5 bases from J; bases unmatched to any gene: 3. The CDR3 loop spans 14 amino acids. In germline, CDR1 is LNHNV, CDR2 YYDKDF (reference sequence). This entry belongs to a study of T cell responses to AZD1222 COVID-19 vaccine. Study-wide background: Second doses at about 4 or about 12 weeks were pooled.

Study-level points and caveats: Donors, mostly white British, included more females; clonal diversity was possibly underestimated. Two doses of AZD1222 preceded a rise in Spike-specific TCR breadth and depth. Of the AZD1222 recipients, only six were seropositive at baseline.

The clonotype originates from an adult in good health. Source: peripheral blood, taken on day 0 of AZD1222 vaccination. The chain links TRBV15 to TRBJ1-5; 9 bases are shared with TRBD1. This chain's CDR3 is CATSMDRGDQPQHF. CDR3 nucleotide sequence: TGTGCCACCAGCATGGACAGGGGAGATCAGCCCCAGCATTTT.